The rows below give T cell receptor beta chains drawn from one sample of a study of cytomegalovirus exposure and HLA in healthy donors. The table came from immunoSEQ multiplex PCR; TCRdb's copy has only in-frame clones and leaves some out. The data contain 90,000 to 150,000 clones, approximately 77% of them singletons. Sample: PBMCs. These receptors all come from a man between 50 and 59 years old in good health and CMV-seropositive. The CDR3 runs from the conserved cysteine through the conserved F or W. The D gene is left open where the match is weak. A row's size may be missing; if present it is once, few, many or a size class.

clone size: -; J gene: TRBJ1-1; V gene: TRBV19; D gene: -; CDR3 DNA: TGTGCCAGTAGTATCGTCAGTATGAACACTGAAGCTTTCTTT; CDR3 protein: CASSIVSMNTEAFF
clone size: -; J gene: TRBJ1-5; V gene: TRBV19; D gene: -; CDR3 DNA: TGTGCCAGTAGCCCCGGGCCCCAGGGGCAGCCCCAGCATTTT; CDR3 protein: CASSPGPQGQPQHF
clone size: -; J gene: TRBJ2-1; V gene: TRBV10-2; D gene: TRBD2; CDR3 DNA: TGCGCCAGCAGTGAGTCCCTTACCCTAGCGGGAGTAGGCAATGAGCAGTTCTTC; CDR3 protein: CASSESLTLAGVGNEQFF
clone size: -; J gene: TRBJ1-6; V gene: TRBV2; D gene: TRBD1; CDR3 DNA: TGTGCCAGCGGGTCCGGGACAGGGGATAATTCACCCCTCCACTTT; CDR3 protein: CASGSGTGDNSPLHF
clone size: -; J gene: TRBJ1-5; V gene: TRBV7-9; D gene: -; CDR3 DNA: TGTGCCAGCAGCTCCGGACGTGTACTAGGAGGATCCAACAATCAGCCCCAGCATTTT; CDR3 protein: CASSSGRVLGGSNNQPQHF
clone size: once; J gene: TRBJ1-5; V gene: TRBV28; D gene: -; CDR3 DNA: TGTGCCAGCAGTTCCACAGGGAGCAATCAGCCCCAGCATTTT; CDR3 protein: CASSSTGSNQPQHF
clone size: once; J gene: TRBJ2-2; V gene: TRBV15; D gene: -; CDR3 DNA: TGTGCCACCAGCAGAGAGAGCGGTGGGCCTGTCGGGGAGCTGTTTTTT; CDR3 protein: CATSRESGGPVGELFF
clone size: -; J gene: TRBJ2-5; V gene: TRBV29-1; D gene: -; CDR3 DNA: TGCAGCGTTCAAAGCGCCCAAGAGACCCAGTACTTC; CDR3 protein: CSVQSAQETQYF
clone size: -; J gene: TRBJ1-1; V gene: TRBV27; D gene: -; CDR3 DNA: TGTGCCAGCAGGGATCAGGGTTTTCGCCTTACTTTT; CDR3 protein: CASRDQGFRLTF
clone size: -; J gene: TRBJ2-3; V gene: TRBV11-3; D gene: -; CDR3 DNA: TGTGCCAGCAGCCAAAGAGGCGAAACAGATACGCAGTATTTT; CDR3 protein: CASSQRGETDTQYF
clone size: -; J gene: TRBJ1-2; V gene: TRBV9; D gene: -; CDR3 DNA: TGTGCCAGCAGCCCCTCCGGCCAGCGGGGCTACACCTTC; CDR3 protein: CASSPSGQRGYTF
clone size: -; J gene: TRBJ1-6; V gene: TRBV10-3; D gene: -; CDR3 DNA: TGTGCCATCAGTGACCAGAACAGGGATTCACCCCTCCACTTT; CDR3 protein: CAISDQNRDSPLHF
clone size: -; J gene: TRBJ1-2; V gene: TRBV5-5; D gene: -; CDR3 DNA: TGTGCCAGCAGCGAGGCGGGCGGACAGGGCTACACCTTC; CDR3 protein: CASSEAGGQGYTF
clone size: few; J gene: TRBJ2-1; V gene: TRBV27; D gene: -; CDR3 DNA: TGTGCCAGCAGTTCACAGGGTACCTTTGGATACAATGAGCAGTTCTTC; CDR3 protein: CASSSQGTFGYNEQFF
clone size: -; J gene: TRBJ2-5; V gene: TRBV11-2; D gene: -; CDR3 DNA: TGTGCCAGCACCCGCGGGGATAGTCGAGAGACCCAGTACTTC; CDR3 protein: CASTRGDSRETQYF
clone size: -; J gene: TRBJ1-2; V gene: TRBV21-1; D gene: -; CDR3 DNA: TGTGCCAGCAGCAGGGGGACAGGGGTTTATGGCTACACCTTC; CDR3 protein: CASSRGTGVYGYTF
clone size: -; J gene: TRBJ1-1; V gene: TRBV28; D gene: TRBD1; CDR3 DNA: TGTGCCAGCAGCCCGGACAGGGAGGGGGGGACTGAAGCTTTCTTT; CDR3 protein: CASSPDREGGTEAFF
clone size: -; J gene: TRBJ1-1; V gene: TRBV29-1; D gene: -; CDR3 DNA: TGCAGCGCCCCGGCGCAGGGGAGCCAAGCTTTCTTT; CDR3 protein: CSAPAQGSQAFF